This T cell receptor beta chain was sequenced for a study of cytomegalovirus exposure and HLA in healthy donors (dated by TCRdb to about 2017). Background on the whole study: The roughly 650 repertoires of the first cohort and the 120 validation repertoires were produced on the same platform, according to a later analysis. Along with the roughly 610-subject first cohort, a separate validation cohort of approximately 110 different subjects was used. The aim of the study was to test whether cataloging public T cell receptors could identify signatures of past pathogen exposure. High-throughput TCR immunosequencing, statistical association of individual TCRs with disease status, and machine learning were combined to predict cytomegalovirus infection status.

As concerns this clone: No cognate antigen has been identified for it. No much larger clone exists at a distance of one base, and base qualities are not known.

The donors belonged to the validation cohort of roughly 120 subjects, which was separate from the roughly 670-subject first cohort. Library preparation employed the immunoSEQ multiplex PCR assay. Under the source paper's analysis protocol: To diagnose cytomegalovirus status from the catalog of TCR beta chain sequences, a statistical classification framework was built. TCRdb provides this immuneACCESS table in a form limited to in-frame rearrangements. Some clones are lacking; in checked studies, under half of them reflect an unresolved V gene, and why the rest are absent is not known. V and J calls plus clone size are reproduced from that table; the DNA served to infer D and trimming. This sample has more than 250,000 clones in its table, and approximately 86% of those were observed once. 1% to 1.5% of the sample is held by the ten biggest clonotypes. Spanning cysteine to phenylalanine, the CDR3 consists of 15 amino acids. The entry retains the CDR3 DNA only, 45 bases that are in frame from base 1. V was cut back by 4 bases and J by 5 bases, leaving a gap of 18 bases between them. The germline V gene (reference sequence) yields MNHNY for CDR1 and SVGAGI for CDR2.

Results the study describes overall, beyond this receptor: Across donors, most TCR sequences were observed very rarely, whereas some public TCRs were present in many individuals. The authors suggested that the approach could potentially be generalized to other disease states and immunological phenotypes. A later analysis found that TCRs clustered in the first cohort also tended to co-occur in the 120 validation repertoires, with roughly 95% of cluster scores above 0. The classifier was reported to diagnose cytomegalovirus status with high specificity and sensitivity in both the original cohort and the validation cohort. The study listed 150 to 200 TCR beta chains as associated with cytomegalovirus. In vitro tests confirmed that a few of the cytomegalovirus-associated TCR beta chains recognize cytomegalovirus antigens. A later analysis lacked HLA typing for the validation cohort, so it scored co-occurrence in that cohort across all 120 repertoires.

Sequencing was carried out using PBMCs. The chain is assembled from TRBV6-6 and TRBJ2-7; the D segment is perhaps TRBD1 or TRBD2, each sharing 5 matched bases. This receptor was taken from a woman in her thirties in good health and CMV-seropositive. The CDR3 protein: CASSSGRGVVNEQYF. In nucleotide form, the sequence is TGTGCCAGCAGTTCGGGGCGAGGGGTGGTAAACGAGCAGTACTTC.